The T cell receptor (beta chain) described here comes from a study of blood T cell repertoires in COVID-19. Clones were read by immunoSEQ multiplex PCR, and TCRdb kept only the in-frame ones, dropping some. The sample holds 350,000 or so clones; about 92% are singletons and the top ten take around 4%. Unmatched junction bases numbered 7, after V lost 1 base and J lost 4 bases. Germline V gene sequence: CDR1 MNHNS, CDR2 SASEGT. The CDR3 is 16 residues long. The sequence came from a woman aged 55-69 years with COVID-19, enrolled during active disease. The sequenced material came from peripheral blood. This chain connects TRBV6-1 to TRBJ1-3; 7 nucleotides agree with TRBD1. The CDR3 sequence is CASSEDLRGLGNTIYF. DNA for the CDR3: TGTGCCAGCAGTGAAGACCTAAGGGGGCTCGGAAACACCATATATTTT.